This TCR beta chain appears in the sequencing data of a study of blood T cell repertoires in COVID-19. From germline, CDR1 is SGHAT and CDR2 FQNNGV. CDR3 length: 16 residues. Trimming removed 3 bases from V and 1 base from J; junction bases left unmatched: 5. How the authors handled the data: Reference gene primer amplification gave nucleated cell count estimates. Only in-frame clones appear in the TCRdb table, and some are missing; sequencing was by immunoSEQ multiplex PCR. The D gene and trimming were derived from the DNA, and the V and J assignments and clone size from that table. The sample carries some 200,000 clones, approximately 85% recorded once.

The receptor's source is a woman in her 70s with COVID-19, enrolled during active disease. V and J are TRBV11-2 and TRBJ2-2; 7 bases map to TRBD2. The sequencing input was peripheral blood. CDR3 in amino acids: CASSFYSGKNTGELFF. CDR3 DNA: TGTGCCAGCAGCTTCTACAGCGGGAAGAACACCGGGGAGCTGTTTTTT.